In its sample, the clone carrying this TCR beta chain was seen once. The data belong to a study of blood T cell repertoires in COVID-19. Across the study: Acute and convalescent COVID-19 specimens originated in the United States, Italy and Spain. T cells, B-cell-depleted T cells, or PBMCs provided the cDNA or gDNA that served as material.

This CDR3 spans 14 amino acids. Trimming took off 5 bases at V and 8 bases at J, with 15 bases between the two ends. CDR1 is MNHEY and CDR2 is SVGAGI in the germline V gene. Under the authors' procedure: Using reference gene primer amplification, nucleated cell counts were estimated. Sequencing used immunoSEQ multiplex PCR; TCRdb keeps in-frame clones, though not all of them. V, J and clone size reflect that table, while D and trimming were determined from the DNA. The sample lists around 62,000 clones, more than 80% occurring once. The sequencing input was peripheral blood. The rearrangement links TRBV6-5 to TRBJ1-4; a possible D gene is TRBD1 (6 bases). The receptor's source is a man in his 60s with acute or convalescent COVID-19. CDR3 protein: CASSPDSRGEKLFF. CDR3 coding DNA: TGTGCCAGCAGTCCGGACAGTAGGGGCGAAAAACTGTTTTTT.